This TCR beta chain was documented in a study of CD8 T cells in ankylosing spondylitis. Overall study findings and caveats: Seemingly distinctive of ankylosing spondylitis blood was a TCR beta motif formed by eight highly homologous variants. It was reported that disease-linked clones were significantly enriched in matched ankylosing spondylitis synovial fluid. Disease-linked clones had a CD8+ phenotype and relatively low frequency in peripheral blood.

This clonotype was seen ten or more times. Its specificity is unknown. One end of the junction does not line up with germline, which may come from a read error. By quantitative 5'-RACE with molecular barcodes, the TCR beta libraries were made. TCRdb re-derived calls from the 5' RACE reads in MiXCR, one entry per CDR3 protein. The data hold 30,000 to 45,000 distinct CDR3 sequences, with approximately 6% observed a single time. The CDR3 totals 20 residues. Germline values: CDR1 MRHNA, CDR2 SNTAGT. The specimen was blood, either unsorted or a sorted T cell fraction (not recorded which). J is TRBJ2-3 and V is TRBV6-4; weak D call: TRBD1 (7 bases). The clonotype was recovered from a male donor with ankylosing spondylitis or in good health (not recorded which). The CDR3 loop is CAISDSRRGLITSHTDTQYF. CDR3 sequence (DNA): TGTGCCATCAGTGACTCGAGGAGGGGGCTAATTACCTCACACACAGATACGCAGTATTTT.